This TCR beta chain was documented in a study of blood T cells in healthy people across ages. Notes on the study in general: Researchers said unsorted PBMCs prevented a conclusive naive versus antigen-experienced comparison.

Worth noting for this clonotype: What it recognizes is unknown.

Combining a sample-barcoded 5' primer with a J-beta primer mix, a second PCR ran for roughly 7 to 12 cycles. Each of the samples gave a minimum of 3 million paired-end reads that contained CDR3. Using its own MiXCR run on the 5' RACE reads, TCRdb lists one record per CDR3 protein. The table includes about a million distinct CDR3 sequences, around 54% detected once. Trimming removed 0 bases at V and 0 bases at J, with 18 bases between. CDR3 length: 19 residues. CDR1 and CDR2 (germline): SGHVS, FNYEAQ. J is TRBJ2-4 and V is TRBV7-6, with D maybe TRBD1 (6 bases). The sample comprised blood. This TCR was recovered from a woman aged 55 to 70 in good health. The CDR3, as DNA: TGTGCCAGCAGCTTAGCGCCCCTGGACAGACCTTTAGCCAAAAACATTCAGTACTTC. Translating gives CASSLAPLDRPLAKNIQYF.